This TCR beta chain was sequenced in a study of CXCR3-negative and CXCR3-positive naive CD8 T cells (dated by TCRdb to the late 2010s). Background for the entire study: In total, 130 million to 150 million TRB reads were obtained, or roughly 1.5 +/- 0.3 million reads per library. The diversity and physicochemical repertoire analyses included about a dozen donors pooled from two independent experiments. Naive subsets from about 5 donors and memory cells from 3 donors were included in the TRBV-TRBJ cluster analysis.

Including the terminal cysteine and phenylalanine, the CDR3 comprises 15 residues. DNA for this receptor is not on file. Per the germline V gene, MDHEN is the CDR1 and SYDVKM is the CDR2. For every CD8+ T cell subset, under 350,000 cells were flow-sorted straight into RLT lysis buffer, and each subset was sorted in triplicate. Using standard density gradient centrifugation, peripheral blood mononuclear cells were isolated from buffy coats. An RNeasy Mini Kit was used to extract total RNA from the sorted cells. The sample was run on a NextSeq 550. The Human TCR Profiling Kit (MiLaboratory) was used to make UMI-labeled 5' RACE TRB cDNA libraries. cDNA synthesis used the entire amount of extracted RNA, and PCR amplification then used the entire amount of cDNA produced. The libraries were made side by side, with each library going through the same number of PCR cycles. The authors' pipeline ran thus. With a minimum of two reads required per UMI, MIGEC and MiXCR pulled out about 52,000 +/- 9,100 unique UMI-labeled TRB cDNA molecules from each library. On average, each library contained approximately 40,000 +/- 10,000 functional in-frame TRB CDR3 nucleotide clonotypes without stop codons. After downsampling to 5000 UMI-labeled TRB molecules per sample, diversity metrics, including normalized Shannon-Wiener and Chao1, were computed in VDJtools. VDJtools was used to calculate clonotype-size-weighted physicochemical properties of the central five CDR3 residues, namely interaction energy, strength, volume and Kidera factor 4. Once TCRdb had reprocessed the reads, it stored one entry per CDR3 protein sequence and supplied no DNA. V and J calls and clone size were set by TCRdb, not the authors. The sample table includes about 57,000 distinct CDR3 sequences. The top ten hold around 24% of the sample.

Study-wide findings and limitations: Because CXCR3 expression was partially decreased after cryopreservation, freshly isolated PBMCs were used for most assays. Comparably high repertoire diversity was found in both naive subsets, whereas much lower repertoire diversity was found in memory CD8+ T cells. Because surface CD5, which is linked to self-reactivity in mice, was comparable between the naive subsets, TCR interaction strength was also inferred from the physicochemical properties of TRB CDR3s. Similar TRBV-TRBJ usage was shown by naive CXCR3-negative and CXCR3-positive cells from the same donor, whereas distinct patterns were shown by memory cells.

Comment on this clonotype: The antigen it recognizes is unknown.

The TCR sequence derives from a human donor in good health. Some clones in this sample may be carry-over from other donors' samples. Recombination connected TRBV28 to TRBJ1-1; there is no DNA to check the TCRdb D call of TRBD1. Sequenced input: memory CD8+ T cells from blood. The cell subset or site label corresponds to: conventional CD8+ memory T cells (TMEM), sorted as controls. Here the CDR3 is given as CASRKQGRGNTEAFF.